The rows below give T cell receptor beta chains drawn from one sample of a study of shared clonotypes between healthy human individuals. Sequencing was performed with immunoSEQ multiplex PCR; in TCRdb, only in-frame clones are kept and a portion is missing. The table shows 2 million to 3 million clones, with 90% to 95% occurring only once. The specimen sequenced was naive CD4+ T cells from PBMCs. These receptor sequences come from a man aged 18-30 years in good health. Some clones in this sample may be carry-over from other donors' samples. The CDR3 runs from the conserved cysteine through the conserved F or W. The order of the fields is D gene, J gene, V gene, clone size, CDR3 DNA, CDR3 protein. A D gene is named only where the DNA matches it firmly. Not all rows give a size; the values are once, few, many and, for expanded clones, a class.

>.|TRBJ2-2|TRBV19|once
TGTGCCAGTAGTATAGTTTATGGCTCTTCGAACACCGGGGAGCTGTTTTTT
CASSIVYGSSNTGELFF
>.|TRBJ1-5|TRBV19|.
TGTGCCAGTAGTACCCACAGGGGCAATCAGCCCCAGCATTTT
CASSTHRGNQPQHF
>.|TRBJ2-3|TRBV7-2|.
TGTGCCAGCAGCTTTGTCGGCACAGATACGCAGTATTTT
CASSFVGTDTQYF
>.|TRBJ1-5|TRBV28|.
TGTGCCAGCACGGGCCCTTATAGCAATCAGCCCCAGCATTTT
CASTGPYSNQPQHF
>TRBD1|TRBJ2-5|TRBV28|.
TGTGCCAGCAGCTCGACAGGGGCCGTTGTGGCCCAGTACTTC
CASSSTGAVVAQYF
>.|TRBJ2-5|TRBV15|.
TGTGCCACCAGCAGAGATATAGGCTCAGAGACCCAGTACTTC
CATSRDIGSETQYF
>.|TRBJ2-1|TRBV6-5|.
TGTGCCAGCAGTTACTCGTCGGGGAGGAGGTACAATGAGCAGTTCTTC
CASSYSSGRRYNEQFF
>.|TRBJ2-5|TRBV21-1|.
TGTGCCAGCAGCATTAGGGAGAGGGGAAAAGAGACCCAGTACTTC
CASSIRERGKETQYF
>TRBD1|TRBJ2-3|TRBV15|.
TGTGCCACCAGTCCTGGGACAGGGGGGAGGGATACGCAGTATTTT
CATSPGTGGRDTQYF
>TRBD1|TRBJ1-5|TRBV28|.
TGTGCCAGCACCAGACGACGACAGGGAGTCGACAAGCCCCAGCATTTT
CASTRRRQGVDKPQHF
>TRBD1|TRBJ2-7|TRBV2|.
TGTGCCGACGGACAGGGAGCTCGAGAGCAGTACTTC
CADGQGAREQYF
>.|TRBJ2-5|TRBV27|.
TGTGCCAGCAGTCCCCGGCTAGACGTGGACCAGTACTTC
CASSPRLDVDQYF
>TRBD2|TRBJ2-7|TRBV5-1|.
TGCGCCAGCACCTTGGTAGCGGGATCGGTCGCGTCCGAGCAGTACTTC
CASTLVAGSVASEQYF
>.|TRBJ2-2|TRBV2|.
TGTGCCAGCAGTGTATCTGGGGTAGGCACCGGGGAGCTGTTTTTT
CASSVSGVGTGELFF
>TRBD2|TRBJ2-5|TRBV9|once
TGTGCCAGCAGCGGACTAGTCGGGGGGAGGGAGACCCAGTACTTC
CASSGLVGGRETQYF
>.|TRBJ1-5|TRBV19|.
TGTGCCAGTAGTCCCCGGGTCCGCAATCAGCCCCAGCATTTT
CASSPRVRNQPQHF
>TRBD1|TRBJ2-2|TRBV9|.
TGTGCCAGCAGCCCCCGGGACAGGGGGCCCGGGGAGCTGTTTTTT
CASSPRDRGPGELFF
>.|TRBJ1-2|TRBV20-1|.
TGCAGTGCTACCGGGACGGCTAAGACCTTC
CSATGTAKTF
>.|TRBJ1-5|TRBV28|few
TGTGCCAGCAGTTCTCTAAATCAGCCCCAGCATTTT
CASSSLNQPQHF
>.|TRBJ2-1|TRBV13|.
TGTGCCAGCAGCTTTGGAGAAAGACACAGCTCCTACAATGAGCAGTTCTTC
CASSFGERHSSYNEQFF
>.|TRBJ1-5|TRBV6-6|.
TGTGCCAGCAGTCGGGAGGTTCAGGGAAATCAGCCCCAGCATTTT
CASSREVQGNQPQHF
>.|TRBJ1-2|TRBV4-3|.
TGCGCCAGCAGCCCTTTACTGATCGGACGGGATTCTAACTATGGCTACACCTTC
CASSPLLIGRDSNYGYTF
>.|TRBJ2-3|TRBV4-3|.
TGCGCCAGCAGCCAGCCCGAGTTAGATACGCAGTATTTT
CASSQPELDTQYF
>.|TRBJ1-1|TRBV5-1|.
TGCGCCAGCAGCAACCCTCAGGGGTTAGTCACTGAAGCTTTCTTT
CASSNPQGLVTEAFF
>.|TRBJ2-3|TRBV7-2|few
TGTGCCAGCAGCTTAGTGGATACGCAGTATTTT
CASSLVDTQYF
>TRBD2|TRBJ2-1|TRBV9|.
TGTGCCAGCAGCGTAGGCGTTAGCGGGAACCGCTACAATGAGCAGTTCTTC
CASSVGVSGNRYNEQFF
>.|TRBJ2-7|TRBV27|.
TGTGCCAGCAGTTTTCTAGGAGGCGAATACGAGCAGTACTTC
CASSFLGGEYEQYF
>TRBD1|TRBJ1-2|TRBV28|.
TGTGCCAGCAGAACTTCCGGGACAGGGGGTGGCTACACCTTC
CASRTSGTGGGYTF
>TRBD2|TRBJ2-7|TRBV5-4|.
TGTGCCAGCAGCCTCAGACTAGCGGGGCGGCGGGGAAAGCAGTACTTC
CASSLRLAGRRGKQYF
>TRBD1|TRBJ2-2|TRBV25-1|once
TGTGCCAGCAGTCAACCCTCGCAGGGGGCGCTTGGCGGGGAGCTGTTTTTT
CASSQPSQGALGGELFF
>.|TRBJ2-5|TRBV4-2|.
TGTGCCAGCAGCCAAGATTGGGACTCGGAGACCCAGTACTTC
CASSQDWDSETQYF
>.|TRBJ2-7|TRBV5-1|.
TGCGCCAGCAGCCCGGGAAGTGGGCCCCCTAGCTCCTACGAGCAGTACTTC
CASSPGSGPPSSYEQYF
>.|TRBJ1-5|TRBV28|once
TGTGCCAGCAGCTTACAGGGAAGGGGTCAGCCCCAGCATTTT
CASSLQGRGQPQHF
>.|TRBJ2-5|TRBV5-1|.
TGCGCCAGCAGCTTGGTGGGGTCAGGGGAGACCCAGTACTTC
CASSLVGSGETQYF
>TRBD1|TRBJ2-7|TRBV30|.
TGTGCCTGGGCAGGGACAGGCGGGAACGAGCAGTACTTC
CAWAGTGGNEQYF
>.|TRBJ1-3|TRBV30|.
TGTGCCTGGATAATCTCGGGACGGGGAGTAAACACCATATATTTT
CAWIISGRGVNTIYF
>TRBD2|TRBJ2-7|TRBV10-3|.
TGTGCCATCAGTGGTCCTATCGCTAGCGGGAGGGGCTCCTACGAGCAGTACTTC
CAISGPIASGRGSYEQYF
>.|TRBJ1-1|TRBV20-1|.
TGCAGTGCTAGAAGCTATGAAGCTTTCTTT
CSARSYEAFF
>.|TRBJ2-1|TRBV29-1|.
TGCAGCGTCCGGGGCTACAATGAGCAGTTCTTC
CSVRGYNEQFF